The sequence of this TCR beta chain was determined in a study of identical twins. This clonotype was recorded many times. The antigen is not known. J gave up 0 bases and V 4 bases, and 14 bases lay outside the gene matches. The CDR3 spans 18 residues. CDR1 SGHRS and CDR2 YFSETQ come from the germline V gene. TCRdb reanalysed the 5' RACE reads using MiXCR and keeps one entry per CDR3 protein. This table holds a few hundred thousand distinct CDR3 sequences, 10% to 13% found once. Overall study results and limits: Beta clonotypes that were abundant in cord blood contained fewer insertions, a pattern absent from memory repertoires.

The material sequenced was memory T cells sorted from blood. This chain links TRBV5-1 with TRBJ2-5; 8 bases agree with TRBD1. This TCR was recovered from a man in his fifties or sixties in good health. The CDR3 reads CASSGTGQERENQETQYF. CDR3 coding DNA: TGCGCCAGCAGCGGAACGGGACAGGAACGAGAGAACCAAGAGACCCAGTACTTC.